One sample yielded the 19 T cell receptor beta chains listed below, sequenced in a study of blood T cell repertoires in COVID-19. TCRdb's copy holds only in-frame clones and misses some; the assay was immunoSEQ multiplex PCR. Of 40,000 to 65,000 clones listed, more than 60% are singletons. Specimen: peripheral blood. These receptors came from a human donor with active or convalescent COVID-19. The donor label of this sample is uncertain.

This chain links TRBV5-6 with TRBJ1-4; D remains ambiguous. Trimming took 2 bases from V and 0 from J, leaving 5 bases between them. The CDR3 sequence is 14 residues long. CDR1 and CDR2 from the germline V gene are SGHDT and YYEEEE. This chain's CDR3 is CASSFRATNEKLFF. The DNA of the CDR3 is TGTGCCAGCAGCTTTCGGGCAACTAATGAAAAACTGTTTTTT.

This chain connects TRBV19 to TRBJ2-3; a weak D match, TRBD1 (6 bases). This CDR3 has 14 residues. Germline V CDR1 and CDR2: LNHDA, SQIVND (reference sequence). Trimming stripped 5 bases from V and 2 bases from J, with 11 bases between. This chain's CDR3 is CASSWLGATDTQYF. The DNA for the CDR3 is TGTGCCAGTAGTTGGCTGGGGGCCACAGATACGCAGTATTTT. Looking up the rest from reference TRBV19 and TRBJ2-3 gives the full variable domain: DGGITQSPKYLFRKEGQNVTLSCEQNLNHDAMYWYRQDPGQGLRLIYYSQIVNDFQKGDIAEGYSVSREKKESFPLTVTSAQKNPTAFYLCASSWLGATDTQYFGPGTRLTVL.

This clone was counted between two and nine times. Mismatch with germline at one junction end may stem from a read error. The chain recombines TRBV6-4 with TRBJ2-3; 15 bases line up with TRBD2. CDR3 length equals 15 residues. Looked up from germline, CDR1 is MRHNA and CDR2 is SNTAGT. The CDR3 loop is CASSNGLAGGEDAVF. DNA of the CDR3: TGTGCCAGCAGTAATGGACTAGCGGGGGGGGAAGACGCAGTATTT.

This chain links TRBV5-1 with TRBJ2-5, with unresolved D. Germline CDR1 reads SGHRS; CDR2 reads YFSETQ. V lost 0 bases and J 5 bases, leaving 23 bases between the germline ends. The CDR3 extends over 18 amino acids. CDR3 nucleotide sequence: TGCGCCAGCAGCTTGGAGGCCTGGGCTCCCGGCCATAGGGAGACCCAGTACTTC. It is translated as CASSLEAWAPGHRETQYF.

The chain recombines TRBV7-2 with TRBJ1-6, with 9 bases that match TRBD1. There are 15 residues in the CDR3. The V gene end was trimmed by 3 bases and the J gene end by 7 bases; junction bases not matched to a gene: 4. Germline V gives CDR1 SGHTA, CDR2 FQGNSA. The CDR3 spells CASSFRTGVNSPLHF. For the CDR3, the DNA is TGTGCCAGCAGCTTTCGGACAGGGGTCAATTCACCCCTCCACTTT.

The chain links TRBV27 to TRBJ2-5, with TRBD2 matching 7 bases. CDR3 size: 15 residues. Germline V gene sequence: CDR1 MNHEY, CDR2 SMNVEV (reference sequence). Trimming cost V 4 bases and J 2 bases; bases outside gene matches: 7. CDR3 bases: TGTGCCAGCAGTTCTGGACTAGTAGGACAAGAGACCCAGTACTTC. Protein product: CASSSGLVGQETQYF.

This clone was seen once. This chain joins TRBV14 and TRBJ2-1, with 9 nucleotides matching TRBD2. The CDR3 is 13 amino acids. Trimming removed 4 bases from V and 14 bases from J; junction bases left unmatched: 9. Per the germline V gene, CDR1 is SGHDN and CDR2 is FVKESK. The CDR3 protein is CASSPTRSGRKFF. The DNA for the CDR3 is TGTGCCAGCAGCCCAACCCGCAGCGGGAGGAAGTTCTTC.

This chain links TRBV3-1 (or the pseudogene TRBV3-2) with TRBJ1-6; no definite D call. The CDR3 is 16 amino acids. V was trimmed by 1 base and J by 7 bases, leaving 14 bases between them. Germline V gene lookup returns CDR1 LGHDT and CDR2 YNNKEL (reference sequence). This CDR3 is CASSQGRGRENSPLHF. CDR3 nucleotide sequence: TGTGCCAGCAGCCAAGGGAGAGGGAGGGAAAATTCACCCCTCCACTTT.

The J gene is TRBJ1-5, the V gene TRBV4-2; D uncertain. The CDR3 is made up of 16 amino acids. Germline CDR1 LGHNA, CDR2 YNFKEQ. V gave up 0 bases and J gave up 1 base, with 10 bases separating them. The CDR3 DNA follows: TGTGCCAGCAGCCAAGATATATCCAGGAGCAATCAGCCCCAGCATTTT. Amino acids: CASSQDISRSNQPQHF.

Sample share makes this clone medium-sized (0.01 to 0.1%). This chain uses TRBV7-7 with TRBJ2-5; D perhaps matches TRBD2 (5 bases). There are 15 residues in the CDR3. Germline V gene data show CDR1 as SSHAT and CDR2 as FNYEAQ (reference sequence). The germline V and J ends were trimmed by 4 bases and 2 bases, with 14 bases remaining between them. As DNA, the CDR3 is TGTGCCAGCAGCTCTGGGAGAACGGCACAAGAGACCCAGTACTTC. This sequence encodes CASSSGRTAQETQYF. Combining the CDR3 with reference TRBV7-7 and TRBJ2-5 gives the whole variable domain GAGVSQSPRYKVTKRGQDVTLRCDPISSHATLYWYQQALGQGPEFLTYFNYEAQPDKSGLPSDRFSAERPEGSISTLTIQRTEQRDSAMYRCASSSGRTAQETQYFGPGTRLLVL.

The table lists this clone with a count of one. J is TRBJ2-3 and V is TRBV7-2, with unresolved D. The CDR3 loop spans 14 amino acids. Germline CDR1 is SGHTA and CDR2 is FQGNSA. V was shortened by 3 bases and J by 2 bases, with 9 bases between the two germline ends. For the CDR3, the DNA is TGTGCCAGCAGCTTCGACGGGTTCACAGATACGCAGTATTTT. This encodes CASSFDGFTDTQYF.

The chain uses TRBV10-3 and TRBJ2-7; 8 bases match TRBD2. Trimming took 3 bases from V and 6 from J; bases not matched to a gene: 10. The CDR3 sequence is 15 residues long. CDR1 and CDR2 from the germline V gene are ENHRY and SYGVKD. The CDR3 region has the DNA TGTGCCATCAGTGAAACCGGGACTAGTTCGTCCGAGCAGTACTTC. It yields the protein CAISETGTSSSEQYF.

The V and J genes are TRBV4-1 and TRBJ1-5, with D possibly matching TRBD1 (5 bases). From germline, CDR1 is MGHRA and CDR2 YSYEKL. The V gene lost 1 base and the J gene lost 1 base, with 14 bases spanning the gap. This CDR3 is 17 amino acids long. The CDR3 coding sequence is TGCGCCAGCAGCCAAGTGGGGGGTGGGGGGAGCAATCAGCCCCAGCATTTT. Translation: CASSQVGGGGSNQPQHF.

V usage is TRBV9 and J usage is TRBJ1-2; no reliable D call. Germline assignment: CDR1 SGDLS and CDR2 YYNGEE. The V gene lost 4 bases and the J gene lost 1 base, with 17 bases spanning the gap. The CDR3 contains 16 residues. Here the CDR3 DNA reads TGTGCCAGCAGCCTATTCGACACGACCGGTAACTATGGCTACACCTTC. Residues: CASSLFDTTGNYGYTF.

This sequence joins TRBV2 and TRBJ1-3; D not certain. Germline CDR1 is SNHLY and CDR2 is FYNNEI. The germline V and J ends were trimmed by 7 bases and 0 bases, with 13 bases remaining between them. The CDR3 has 15 residues. Here the CDR3 DNA reads TGTGCCAGCAACCAACAGCAAACCTCTGGAAACACCATATATTTT. Its protein is CASNQQQTSGNTIYF.

The chain uses TRBV21-1 and TRBJ2-7; the D call TRBD2 from the table was never checked on the DNA. TRBV21-1 is a pseudogene segment. CDR3 length: 15 amino acids. CDR3 amino acids: CASSSRRGGSYEQYF. CDR3 nucleotide sequence: TGTGCCAGCAGCAGTCGTCGGGGGGGCTCCTACGAGCAGTACTTC.

The gene calls are TRBV11-2 and TRBJ2-1; maybe TRBD1 (6 bases). The CDR3 is 14 amino acids. V was trimmed by 5 bases and J by 6 bases, leaving 14 bases between them. Germline V gene sequence: CDR1 SGHAT, CDR2 FQNNGV. CDR3 sequence: CASSTQGRANEQFF. The DNA for the CDR3 is TGTGCCAGCAGCACACAGGGTAGGGCCAATGAGCAGTTCTTC.

The chain links TRBV20-1 to TRBJ2-1; TRBD2 aligns across 7 bases. The CDR3 is made up of 11 amino acids. Germline CDR1 reads DFQATT; CDR2 reads SNEGSKA (reference sequence). CDR3: CRVNSGHEQFF. CDR3 nucleotides: TGCAGGGTTAATAGCGGGCACGAGCAGTTCTTC.

The genes are TRBV15 and TRBJ2-5, with 7 bases that match TRBD2. The CDR3 loop spans 16 amino acids. Germline CDR1 is LNHNV and CDR2 is YYDKDF (reference sequence). The trim removed 2 bases at V and 0 bases at J, leaving 6 bases unmatched. CDR3 loop: CATSRLSAGYQETQYF. CDR3 coding DNA: TGTGCCACCAGCAGACTTTCAGCGGGATACCAAGAGACCCAGTACTTC.